A selection of T cell receptor beta chains follows, all from one sample in a study of identical twins. Each CDR3 protein gets one entry after TCRdb re-called the 5' RACE reads with MiXCR. Among around 500,000 distinct CDR3 sequences listed, 12% to 15% were seen once. The same sample was also studied in work on yellow fever vaccine responses in identical twins.

Sequencing used CD4+ T cells sorted from blood. The origin of the receptors is a woman under 30 in good health. The CDR3 runs from the conserved cysteine through the conserved F or W.

>TRBV3-1
CASSHIGQGSYEQYF
>TRBV20-1
CSARASGRDTDTQYF
>TRBV15
CATSREGARNTGELFF
>TRBV5-1
CASSKAGLTEAFF
>TRBV6-2/TRBV6-3
CASSYLGRMGEQYF
>TRBV9
CASSVSRENEQFF
>TRBV15
CATSRDRQDFQEQYF
>TRBV6-1
CASSRDRGTGANVLTF
>TRBV5-1
CASSFDDPRETQYF
>TRBV24-1
CATSDSQEQETQYF
>TRBV6-5
CASSSGLAVRNEQYF
>TRBV12-3/TRBV12-4
CASTPEQGYGTEAFF
>TRBV10-3
CAISEFYTGELFF
>TRBV7-9
CASKSAGANVLTF
>TRBV29-1
CSVGGGGTEAFF
>TRBV7-9
CASSRPAGEQETQYF
>TRBV6-1
CASSVSGANVLTF
>TRBV5-5
CASSLAITLNTEAFF
>TRBV19
CASSIGRNYGYTF
>TRBV11-3
CASSIGENTGELFF
>TRBV6-1
CASSKQGATNEKLFF
>TRBV5-6
CASSPLQKTSGGAYEQFF
>TRBV7-3
CASSLRPARGGAFQETQYF
>TRBV3-1
CASSQTAGSSYNSPLHF
>TRBV20-1
CSAQTGLYYGYTF
>TRBV25-1
CASSADRGRSTEAFF
>TRBV10-3
CAISVDRTGNRDTQYF
>TRBV4-2
CASSEMTVSYEQYF
>TRBV19
CASSQSGRSSYEQYF
>TRBV20-1
CSGQTNLGGNEQFF
>TRBV7-9
CASSVQGAGGEQYF
>TRBV4-2
CASSQDQLAGGYNEQFF
>TRBV5-1
CASSFGQAYGYTF
>TRBV12-3/TRBV12-4
CASSTLSSAFF
>TRBV28
CASSLRERSTDTQYF
>TRBV29-1
CSAQLGDTQYF
>TRBV29-1
CSVGENYEQYF
>TRBV4-3
CASSQGKAYEQYF
>TRBV12-3/TRBV12-4
CATGLSIAERGSYEQYF
>TRBV12-3/TRBV12-4
CASSFTGISTEAFF
>TRBV5-8
CASSTRVGISYEQYF
>TRBV28
CASSPRGQVDNEQFF
>TRBV2
CASTYRPSIGDTEAFF
>TRBV6-1
CASGQGLGYGYTF
>TRBV5-1
CASSPGLSALPYEQYF
>TRBV5-1
CASSLGTVENIQYF
>TRBV7-2
CASSLVGGQPHNEQFF